The 13 T cell receptor beta chains below come from one sample, sequenced in a study of vaccination and CD4 T cells after COVID-19. These receptors have no identified antigens. The treatment here: approximately nine-day PBMC culture with coronavirus spike peptide pools or control peptides (ViraFEST assay). Sequencing of the DNA from cultured CD4+ T cells was carried out with the Oncomine TCR Beta short-read assay. TCRdb re-analysed the PCR reads in MiXCR, keeping a single row per CDR3 protein. Here the sample spans about 18,000 distinct CDR3 sequences, roughly 50% being singletons. The sequencing here drew on CD4+ T cells from blood, cultured in vitro, taken before SARS-CoV-2 vaccination. These receptors came from a human donor who had recovered from COVID-19.

J is TRBJ2-3 and V is TRBV20-1; D perhaps matches TRBD1 (6 bases). This CDR3 contains 14 residues. Germline V gives CDR1 DFQATT, CDR2 SNEGSKA (reference sequence). Trimming stripped 4 bases from V and 5 bases from J, with 16 bases between. The CDR3 coding sequence is TGCAGTGCTAAAAGAACAGGGACGCGAGATACGCAGTATTTT. Protein sequence: CSAKRTGTRDTQYF.

The V gene is TRBV6-1, the J gene TRBJ2-5, with D maybe TRBD1 (5 bases). Trimming took off 3 bases at V and 3 bases at J, with 14 bases between the two ends. The CDR3 spans 15 residues. CDR1 and CDR2 from the germline V gene are MNHNS and SASEGT. DNA of the CDR3: TGTGCCAGCAGTGACTCTCCAGGCAGGGAAGAGACCCAGTACTTC. Its protein product is CASSDSPGREETQYF.

In this sample, this clonotype turned up once. The rearrangement uses TRBV20-1 and TRBJ1-3; tentative D call: TRBD1 (6 bases). Germline values: CDR1 DFQATT, CDR2 SNEGSKA (reference sequence). The CDR3 sequence is 17 residues long. The germline V and J ends were trimmed by 3 bases and 4 bases, with 22 bases remaining between them. Here the CDR3 DNA reads TGCAGTGCTAGGACAGAATCATGGGGGCGGATAGGAAACACCATATATTTT. Encoded protein: CSARTESWGRIGNTIYF.

The V and J genes are TRBV2 and TRBJ1-2, with 8 bases that match TRBD1. With 4 bases clipped from V and 6 bases from J, the junction kept 7 bases outside the gene matches. Germline CDR1 SNHLY, CDR2 FYNNEI. The CDR3 loop spans 14 amino acids. The CDR3 protein is CASSGTGQWDGYTF. The CDR3 coding sequence is TGTGCCAGCAGTGGGACAGGGCAATGGGATGGCTACACCTTC.

This clonotype was seen a handful of times. The chain joins TRBV6-5 to TRBJ2-7; maybe TRBD2 (6 bases). CDR1 is MNHEY and CDR2 is SVGAGI in the germline V gene. Trimming removed 2 bases at V and 6 bases at J, with 14 bases between. The CDR3 has 14 residues. Here the CDR3 reads CASSYGDSLSEQYF. CDR3 DNA sequence: TGTGCCAGCAGTTACGGGGACTCCTTATCCGAGCAGTACTTC.

This sequence joins TRBV11-2 and TRBJ2-3; 10 positions match TRBD2. Per the germline V gene, CDR1 is SGHAT and CDR2 is FQNNGV. This CDR3 has 16 amino acids. J lost 2 bases, V lost 5 bases, and 7 bases had no gene match. The CDR3 DNA reads TGTGCCAGCAGCCCCATCAGCGGGGGGGCCACAGATACGCAGTATTTT. Translated, it gives CASSPISGGATDTQYF.

This chain joins TRBV6-1 and TRBJ1-1; D might be TRBD1 (6 bases). Trimming took 5 bases from V and 4 from J, leaving 17 bases between them. CDR1 is MNHNS and CDR2 is SASEGT in the germline V gene. CDR3 length: 15 amino acids. CDR3 sequence reads: CASSREGGRGTEAFF. Here the CDR3 DNA reads TGTGCCAGCAGTCGGGAGGGGGGCAGGGGCACTGAAGCTTTCTTT.

The chain combines TRBV6-1 with TRBJ2-7; a weak D match, TRBD2 (5 bases). This CDR3 is built from 17 residues. Germline-derived CDR1 and CDR2 are MNHNS and SASEGT. The V end was cut by 6 bases, the J end by 3 bases, with 24 bases between. The chain's CDR3 is CASRPRSGGRTHYEQYF. Written as DNA, the CDR3 is TGTGCCAGCAGACCACGATCCGGAGGCCGAACCCACTACGAGCAGTACTTC.

The table lists this clonotype with a count of one. The CDR3 bases are TGCGCCAGCAGCCGGGACAGCCAAGAGACCCAGTACTTC. This sequence encodes CASSRDSQETQYF. The V and J genes are TRBV5-1 and TRBJ2-5, with TRBD1 matching 7 bases. V lost 4 bases and J lost 1; bases outside the gene matches: 1. Per the germline V gene, CDR1 is SGHRS and CDR2 is YFSETQ. CDR3 length: 13 amino acids.

This rearrangement joins TRBV10-1 to TRBJ2-3; 9 nucleotides agree with TRBD2. J was trimmed by 0 bases and V by 4 bases; bases with no gene match: 2. The CDR3 is made up of 15 amino acids. From germline, CDR1 is WNHNN and CDR2 SYGVQD (reference sequence). The CDR3 region is CASSAGLASTDTQYF. The CDR3 DNA sequence: TGCGCCAGCAGTGCGGGACTAGCAAGCACAGATACGCAGTATTTT.

The CDR3 DNA sequence: TGTGCCAGCAGCTCTTGGGTGGGATCCTACAATGAGCAGTTCTTC. This gives the protein CASSSWVGSYNEQFF. This chain connects TRBV7-9 to TRBJ2-1; D is undetermined. Trimming took 4 bases from V and 1 from J, leaving 11 bases between them. CDR1 SEHNR and CDR2 FQNEAQ come from the germline V gene (reference sequence). The CDR3 has 15 amino acids.

This clonotype was seen more than once but under ten times. The CDR3 region is CASSTGGGPGGEQFF. The CDR3 region has the DNA TGTGCCAGCAGCACGGGAGGGGGTCCTGGGGGTGAGCAGTTCTTC. The chain has TRBV7-3 and TRBJ2-1, with 8 bases aligning to TRBD2. This CDR3 comprises 15 residues. The V segment lost 5 bases and the J segment 9 bases; nucleotides outside the gene matches: 12. Germline lookup yields CDR1 SGHTA and CDR2 FQGTGA. The full variable domain, rest sourced from reference TRBV7-3 and TRBJ2-1, is GAGVSQTPSNKVTEKGKYVELRCDPISGHTALYWYRQSLGQGPEFLIYFQGTGAADDSGLPNDRFFAVRPEGSVSTLKIQRTERGDSAVYLCASSTGGGPGGEQFFGPGTRLTVL.

In its sample, this clonotype was seen once. This chain links TRBV5-4 with TRBJ1-2; 7 bases map to TRBD1. J gave up 8 bases and V 7 bases, and 14 bases lay outside the gene matches. Germline CDR1 and CDR2: SGHNT and YYREEE (reference sequence). This CDR3 contains 14 residues. CDR3 amino acids: CASYMLGGGQGYTF. CDR3 nucleotides: TGTGCCAGCTATATGCTGGGGGGGGGACAGGGCTACACCTTC.